This T cell receptor beta chain was found in a study of neurological immune-mediated disorders. Study-level findings and limits: Among expanded clones, no CDR3 amino acid sequences were shared across subjects, a pattern suggesting private repertoires in all groups.

The CDR3 consists of 14 residues. Germline lookup yields CDR1 DFQATT and CDR2 SNEGSKA (reference sequence). V lost 1 base to trimming and J lost 3 bases, with 10 bases between them. Synthesis of cDNA was carried out by template-switch 5'RACE. The reaction used 10-nucleotide random UMIs. Each CDR3 protein is one row after TCRdb ran MiXCR on the 5' RACE reads. The sample yields about 48,000 distinct CDR3 sequences, roughly 13% seen once. The time point was: longitudinal time-point 3. Unsorted libraries were derived from 2 million PBMCs stored at -80 C. This clonotype rates as medium-sized. Its antigen remains unknown.

This chain joins TRBV20-1 and TRBJ1-5, with TRBD1 as a possible D gene (6 bases). The clonotype comes from a male donor with HTLV-1-associated myelopathy (HAM/TSP). The sequenced material came from PBMCs. The CDR3 nucleotides read TGCAGTGCTAGAGTGGGACATCTCAATCAGCCCCAGCATTTT. Encoded protein: CSARVGHLNQPQHF.